Sequencing of this T cell receptor beta chain was carried out in a study of blood T cells in healthy people across ages. Per germline, CDR1 MDHEN and CDR2 SYDVKM. The CDR3 runs 12 residues. Trimming took off 2 bases at V and 8 bases at J, with 9 bases between the two ends. The use of a sample-barcoded 5' primer and a J-beta primer mix characterized a second PCR of roughly 6 to 11 cycles. TCRdb re-derived calls from the 5' RACE reads in MiXCR, one entry per CDR3 protein. The sample includes 650,000 to 800,000 distinct CDR3 sequences, under 55% of them seen just once. Those donating, healthy Caucasian individuals from Russia, were aged about 6 to 100.

Sequenced input: blood. The V call is TRBV28, the J call TRBJ1-2; the D is unclear. The TCR comes from a man aged 55-75 years in good health. The CDR3 protein is CASSLALKGYTF. As DNA, the CDR3 is TGTGCCAGCAGTTTAGCCCTTAAAGGCTACACCTTC.